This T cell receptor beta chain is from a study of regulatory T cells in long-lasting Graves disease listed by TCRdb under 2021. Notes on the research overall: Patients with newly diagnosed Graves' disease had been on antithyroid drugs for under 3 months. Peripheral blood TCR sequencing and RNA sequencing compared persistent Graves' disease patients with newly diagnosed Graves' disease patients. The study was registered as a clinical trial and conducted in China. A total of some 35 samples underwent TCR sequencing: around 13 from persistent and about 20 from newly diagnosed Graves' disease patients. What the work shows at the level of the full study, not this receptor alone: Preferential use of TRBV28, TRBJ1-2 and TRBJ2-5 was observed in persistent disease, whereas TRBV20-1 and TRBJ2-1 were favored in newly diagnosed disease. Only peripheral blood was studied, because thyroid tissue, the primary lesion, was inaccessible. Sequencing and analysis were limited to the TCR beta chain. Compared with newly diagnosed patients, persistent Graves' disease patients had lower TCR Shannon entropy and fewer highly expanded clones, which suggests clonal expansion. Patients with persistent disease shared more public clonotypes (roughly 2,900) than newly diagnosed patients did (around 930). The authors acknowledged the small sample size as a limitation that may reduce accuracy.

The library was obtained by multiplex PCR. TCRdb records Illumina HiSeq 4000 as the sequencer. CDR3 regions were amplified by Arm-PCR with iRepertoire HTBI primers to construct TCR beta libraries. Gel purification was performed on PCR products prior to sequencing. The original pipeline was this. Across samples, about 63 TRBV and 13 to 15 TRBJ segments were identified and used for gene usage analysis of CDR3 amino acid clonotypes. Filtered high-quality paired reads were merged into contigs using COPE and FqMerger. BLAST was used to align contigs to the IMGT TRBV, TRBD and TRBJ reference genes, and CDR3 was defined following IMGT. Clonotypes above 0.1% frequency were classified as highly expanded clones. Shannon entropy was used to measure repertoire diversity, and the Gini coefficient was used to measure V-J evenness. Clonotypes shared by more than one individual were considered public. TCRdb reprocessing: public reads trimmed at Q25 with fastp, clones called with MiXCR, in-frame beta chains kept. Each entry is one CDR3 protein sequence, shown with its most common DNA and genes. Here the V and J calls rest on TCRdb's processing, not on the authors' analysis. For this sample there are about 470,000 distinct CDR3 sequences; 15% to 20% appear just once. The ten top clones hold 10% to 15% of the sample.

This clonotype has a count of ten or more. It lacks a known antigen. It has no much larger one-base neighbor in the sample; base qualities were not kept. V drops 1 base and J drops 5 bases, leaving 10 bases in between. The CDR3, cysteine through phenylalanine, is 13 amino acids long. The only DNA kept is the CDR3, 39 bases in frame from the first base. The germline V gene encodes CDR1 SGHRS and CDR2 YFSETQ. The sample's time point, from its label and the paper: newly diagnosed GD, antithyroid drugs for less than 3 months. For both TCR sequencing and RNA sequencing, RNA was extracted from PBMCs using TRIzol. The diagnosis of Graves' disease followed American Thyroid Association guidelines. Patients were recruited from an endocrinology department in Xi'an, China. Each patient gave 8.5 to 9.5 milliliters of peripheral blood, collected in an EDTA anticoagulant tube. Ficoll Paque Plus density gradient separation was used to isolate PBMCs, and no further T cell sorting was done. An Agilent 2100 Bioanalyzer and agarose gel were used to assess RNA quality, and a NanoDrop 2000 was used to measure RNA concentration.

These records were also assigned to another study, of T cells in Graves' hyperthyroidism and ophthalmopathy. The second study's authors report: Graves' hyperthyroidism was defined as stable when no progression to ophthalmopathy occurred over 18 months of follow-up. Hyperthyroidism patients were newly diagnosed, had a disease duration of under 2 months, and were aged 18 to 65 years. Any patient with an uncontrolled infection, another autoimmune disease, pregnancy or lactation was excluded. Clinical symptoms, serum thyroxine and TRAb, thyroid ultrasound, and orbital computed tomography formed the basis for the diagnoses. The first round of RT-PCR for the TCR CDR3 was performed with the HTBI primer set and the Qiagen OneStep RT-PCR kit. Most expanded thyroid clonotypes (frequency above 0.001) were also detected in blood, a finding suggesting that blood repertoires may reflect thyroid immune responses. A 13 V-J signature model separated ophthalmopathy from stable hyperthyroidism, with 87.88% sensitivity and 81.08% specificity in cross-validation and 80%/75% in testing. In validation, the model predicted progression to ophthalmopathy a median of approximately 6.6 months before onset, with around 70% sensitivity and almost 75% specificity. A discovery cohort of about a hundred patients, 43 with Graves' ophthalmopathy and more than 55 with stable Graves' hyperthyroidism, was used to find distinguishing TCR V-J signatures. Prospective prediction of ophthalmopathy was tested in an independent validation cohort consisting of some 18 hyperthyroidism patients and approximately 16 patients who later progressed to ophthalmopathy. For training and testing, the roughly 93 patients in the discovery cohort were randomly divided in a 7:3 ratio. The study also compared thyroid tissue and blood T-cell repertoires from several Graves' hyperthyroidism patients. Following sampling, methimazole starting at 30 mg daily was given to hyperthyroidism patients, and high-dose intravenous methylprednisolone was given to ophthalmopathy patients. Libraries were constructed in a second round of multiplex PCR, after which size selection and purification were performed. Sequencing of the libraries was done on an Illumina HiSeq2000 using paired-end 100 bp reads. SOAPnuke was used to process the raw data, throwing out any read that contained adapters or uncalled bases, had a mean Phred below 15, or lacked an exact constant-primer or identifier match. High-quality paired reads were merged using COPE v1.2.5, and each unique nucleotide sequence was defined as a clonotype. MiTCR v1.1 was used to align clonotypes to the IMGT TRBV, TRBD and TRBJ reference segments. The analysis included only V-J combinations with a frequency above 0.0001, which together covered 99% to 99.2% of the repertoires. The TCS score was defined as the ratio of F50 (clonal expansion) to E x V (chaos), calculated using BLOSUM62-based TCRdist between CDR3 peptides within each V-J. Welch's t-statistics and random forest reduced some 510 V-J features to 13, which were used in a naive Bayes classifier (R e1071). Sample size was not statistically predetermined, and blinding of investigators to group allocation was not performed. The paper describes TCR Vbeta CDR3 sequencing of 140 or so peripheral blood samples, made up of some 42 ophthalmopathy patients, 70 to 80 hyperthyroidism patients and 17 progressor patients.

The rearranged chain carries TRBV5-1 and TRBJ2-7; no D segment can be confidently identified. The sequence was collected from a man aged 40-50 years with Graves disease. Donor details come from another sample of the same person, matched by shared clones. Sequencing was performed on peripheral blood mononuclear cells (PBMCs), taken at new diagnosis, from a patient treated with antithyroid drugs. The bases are TGCGCCAGCAGCTTGAGTTTAATCCACGAGCAGTACTTC. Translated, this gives CASSLSLIHEQYF.